Here is one T cell receptor (beta chain) with its context. Its antigen remains unknown. There was one heparinised blood draw per donor, averaging about 116 mL. Expressed TCRB transcripts were sequenced because the isolated RNA had all been reverse transcribed beforehand. Generated by immunoSEQ multiplex PCR, the TCRdb table keeps only in-frame clones and is missing some. The table shows 350,000 to 400,000 clones, with about 15% occurring only once. The data were taken from a study of beta chain features in type 1 diabetes. Findings and limits, study-wide: All four CD4+ subsets of Type 1 diabetes patients contained TCRB CDR3s that were moderately but significantly shorter.

The CDR3 has 13 residues. V was clipped by 0 bases and J by 5 bases, with 8 bases between them. Per germline, CDR1 SGHNT and CDR2 YYREEE (reference sequence). The gene calls are TRBV5-4 and TRBJ2-5; D remains unclear. The sequence came from a woman aged 18-35 years in good health. Sequenced sample: naive CD4+ T cells from blood. CDR3 nucleotide sequence: TGTGCCAGCAGCTTGGCCTCCAGGGAGACCCAGTACTTC. It encodes CASSLASRETQYF.